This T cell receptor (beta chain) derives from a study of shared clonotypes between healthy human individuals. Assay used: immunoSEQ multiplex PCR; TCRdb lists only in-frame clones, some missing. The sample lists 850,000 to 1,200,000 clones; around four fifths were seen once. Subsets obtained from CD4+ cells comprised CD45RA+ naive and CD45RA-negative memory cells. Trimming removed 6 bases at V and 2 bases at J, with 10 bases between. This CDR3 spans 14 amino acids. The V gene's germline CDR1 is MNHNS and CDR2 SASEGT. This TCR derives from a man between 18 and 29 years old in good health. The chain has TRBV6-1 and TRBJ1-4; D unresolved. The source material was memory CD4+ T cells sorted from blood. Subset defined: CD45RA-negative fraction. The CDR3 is CASRALSTNEKLFF. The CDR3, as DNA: TGTGCCAGCAGGGCTCTCTCCACTAATGAAAAACTGTTTTTT.